This is a list of T cell receptor beta chains from one sample in a study of T cell responses to AZD1222 COVID-19 vaccine. The assay was immunoSEQ multiplex PCR, and TCRdb's table has in-frame clones only and misses some. This table holds around 88,000 clones, 80% to 90% found once. The sequences come from peripheral blood, collected on day 0 of MenACWY control vaccination. These receptors came from an adult in good health. CDR3s include the opening cysteine and the closing phenylalanine or tryptophan. The D gene is left open where the match is weak. Size tells how often a clone was seen (once, few, many) or the class of an expanded clone, and some rows leave it out.

j_call d_call v_call cdr3_length clone_size cdr3_nt cdr3_aa
TRBJ2-1 TRBD1 TRBV5-1 14 - TGCGCCACCTCTAGGGACAGGGGTTTCAATGAGCAGTTCTTC CATSRDRGFNEQFF
TRBJ1-2 - TRBV3-1/TRBV3-2 15 - TGTGCCAGCAGCCAAGAGTACTGGGACTTATATGGCTACACCTTC CASSQEYWDLYGYTF
TRBJ2-7 TRBD1 TRBV19 15 - TGTGCCAGTAGCTCACAGACAGGGGGATCCTACGAGCAGTACTTC CASSSQTGGSYEQYF
TRBJ1-2 - TRBV30 11 - TGTGCCTGGAGTACCGGGTATGGCTACACCTTC CAWSTGYGYTF
TRBJ2-7 TRBD1 TRBV4-2 15 - TGTGCCAGCAGCCAATCCGGGACAGGGAACTACGAGCAGTACTTC CASSQSGTGNYEQYF
TRBJ1-1 TRBD1 TRBV7-9 18 - TGTGCCAGCAGCTGGGTTCGGGGACAGGTTAACATGAACACTGAAGCTTTCTTT CASSWVRGQVNMNTEAFF
TRBJ1-4 - TRBV28 14 - TGTGCCAGCAGTCCTTGGACCGGGGATGAAAAACTGTTTTTT CASSPWTGDEKLFF
TRBJ1-4 - TRBV6-5 14 - TGTGCCAGCAGTCGGACAAACCCCGCGGAAAAACTGTTTTTT CASSRTNPAEKLFF
TRBJ1-1 - TRBV28 14 few TGTGCCAGCAGTAAAACCGGGACAATCTCTGAAGCTTTCTTT CASSKTGTISEAFF
TRBJ2-7 - TRBV6-1 13 once TGTGCCAGCAGTGAATTCGGTACCTACGAGCAGTACTTC CASSEFGTYEQYF
TRBJ1-2 - TRBV9 15 - TGTGCCAGCAGCGTAGATGCAGGGGCCAACTATGGCTACACCTTC CASSVDAGANYGYTF
TRBJ1-2 - TRBV7-9 13 - TGTGCCAGCAGCTCCGGGGTGGGAATTGGCTACACCTTC CASSSGVGIGYTF
TRBJ2-5 TRBD2 TRBV5-1 17 - TGCGCCAGCAGCCCGGGATTACTAGCGGGGAGGGGAGAGACCCAGTACTTC CASSPGLLAGRGETQYF
TRBJ1-4 - TRBV6-1 13 - TGTGCCAGCAGTGAAGCGGGGGGTGAAAAACTGTTTTTT CASSEAGGEKLFF
TRBJ1-1 - TRBV19 13 once TGTGCCAGTACAGGCAGGATCAACACTGAAGCTTTCTTT CASTGRINTEAFF
TRBJ2-1 - TRBV3-1/TRBV3-2 16 - TGTGCCAGCAGCCCCTCACATACGACAGGACTGGATGAGCAGTTCTTC CASSPSHTTGLDEQFF
TRBJ1-4 - TRBV18 14 - TGTGCCAGCTCACCAAGGACCCGAAGGGAAAAACTGTTTTTT CASSPRTRREKLFF
TRBJ1-2 TRBD1 TRBV29-1 15 - TGCAGCGTTGGCGAGACCGGGACAGCGAACTATGGCTACACCTTC CSVGETGTANYGYTF
TRBJ1-5 TRBD1 TRBV29-1 16 - TGCAGCGCCACAATAGGCGGGACAGCCGTTAATCAGCCCCAGCATTTT CSATIGGTAVNQPQHF
TRBJ1-3 - TRBV11-3 15 - TGTGCCAGCAGCCTGGACAGTTCTCCTGGAAACACCATATATTTT CASSLDSSPGNTIYF
TRBJ1-5 TRBD1 TRBV7-9 15 - TGTGCCAGCAGCTTAGGCAGGGGGCTCGATCAGCCCCAGCATTTT CASSLGRGLDQPQHF
TRBJ1-5 TRBD1 TRBV19 15 - TGTGCCAGTAAGACCCCCGGACAGGAATGGCAGCCCCAGCATTTT CASKTPGQEWQPQHF
TRBJ1-3 - TRBV19 14 - TGTGCCAGTAGGATCCGGGACCTTGGAAACACCATATATTTT CASRIRDLGNTIYF
TRBJ2-5 TRBD2 TRBV5-1 14 - TGCGCCAGCAGCTCAGGACTAGCGGAAGAGACCCAGTACTTC CASSSGLAEETQYF
TRBJ2-5 - TRBV2 11 - TGTGCCAGCAGTGAGAAAGAGACCCAGTACTTC CASSEKETQYF
TRBJ2-1 TRBD2 TRBV29-1 13 few TGCAGCGTTGATACGGGGGGGCTGAATGAGCAGTTCTTC CSVDTGGLNEQFF
TRBJ1-1 - TRBV29-1 12 - TGCAGCGTTGCTAAACTCGACAGGGAAGCTTTCTTT CSVAKLDREAFF